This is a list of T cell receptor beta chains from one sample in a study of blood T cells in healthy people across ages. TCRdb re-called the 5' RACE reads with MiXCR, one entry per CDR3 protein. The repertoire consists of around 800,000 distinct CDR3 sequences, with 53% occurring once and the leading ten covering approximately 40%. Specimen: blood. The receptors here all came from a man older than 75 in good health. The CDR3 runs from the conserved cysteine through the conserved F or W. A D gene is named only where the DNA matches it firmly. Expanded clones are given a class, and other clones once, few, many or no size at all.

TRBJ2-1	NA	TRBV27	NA	CASSYWGLDSYNEQFF	TGTGCCAGCAGTTACTGGGGACTTGATTCCTACAATGAGCAGTTCTTC
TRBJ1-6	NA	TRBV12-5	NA	CASGLVGGPDLSYNSPLHF	TGTGCTAGTGGTTTGGTAGGTGGACCTGACCTCTCCTATAATTCACCCCTCCACTTT
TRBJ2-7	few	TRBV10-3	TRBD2	CAIAGTSGRYEQYF	TGTGCCATCGCCGGGACTAGCGGCCGATACGAGCAGTACTTC
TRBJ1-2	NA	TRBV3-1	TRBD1	CASSQDSGGSGYTF	TGTGCCAGCAGCCAAGATTCAGGGGGGTCAGGCTACACCTTC
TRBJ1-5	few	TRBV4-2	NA	CASSQALGGTGGPQHF	TGTGCCAGCAGCCAGGCCCTCGGTGGGACCGGGGGGCCCCAGCATTTT
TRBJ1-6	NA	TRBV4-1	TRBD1	CASSQGQGGKAPLHF	TGCGCCAGCAGCCAAGGACAGGGGGGAAAGGCACCCCTCCACTTT
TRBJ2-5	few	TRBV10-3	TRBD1	CAISGQGLGETQYF	TGTGCCATCAGTGGACAGGGCCTAGGGGAGACCCAGTACTTC
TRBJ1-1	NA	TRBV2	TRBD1	CASSERGRNTEAFF	TGTGCCAGCAGTGAAAGGGGGCGAAACACTGAAGCTTTCTTT
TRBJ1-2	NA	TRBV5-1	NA	CASSLAGGTQSYGYTF	TGCGCCAGCAGCTTGGCCGGGGGCACCCAGAGCTATGGCTACACCTTC
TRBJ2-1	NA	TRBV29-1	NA	CSVEPGYNEQFF	TGCAGCGTTGAACCCGGTTACAATGAGCAGTTCTTC
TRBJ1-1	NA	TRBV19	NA	CASSSGVDRPNTEAFF	TGTGCCAGTAGTTCTGGCGTTGACAGGCCGAACACTGAAGCTTTCTTT
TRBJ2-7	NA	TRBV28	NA	CASSLGVQGREQYF	TGTGCCAGCAGTTTAGGTGTACAGGGTCGCGAGCAGTACTTC
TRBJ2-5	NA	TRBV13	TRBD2	CASLYGAGVGNEQYF	TGTGCCAGCCTCTACGGAGCGGGAGTTGGAAATGAGCAGTACTTC
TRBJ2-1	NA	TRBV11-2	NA	CASSSVRGSGEQFF	TGTGCCAGCAGCTCGGTCCGGGGGTCAGGTGAGCAGTTCTTC
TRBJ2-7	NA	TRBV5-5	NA	CASSFVGPTYEQYF	TGTGCCAGCAGCTTCGTGGGACCGACGTACGAGCAGTACTTC
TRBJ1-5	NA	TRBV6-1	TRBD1	CASRHGQGNQPQHF	TGTGCCAGCAGGCATGGACAGGGCAATCAGCCCCAGCATTTT
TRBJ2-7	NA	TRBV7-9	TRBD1	CASRQTGGNEQYF	TGTGCCAGCAGGCAGACAGGGGGGAATGAGCAGTACTTC
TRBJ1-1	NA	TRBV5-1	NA	CASSLAPSNTEAFF	TGCGCCAGCAGCTTGGCTCCCTCGAACACTGAAGCTTTCTTT
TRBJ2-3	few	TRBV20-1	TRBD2	CSALLAGTTDTQYF	TGCAGTGCGCTGCTAGCGGGTACCACAGATACGCAGTATTTT
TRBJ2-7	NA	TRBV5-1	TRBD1	CASSSQGTGIYEQYF	TGCGCCAGCAGCTCCCAAGGGACAGGGATCTACGAGCAGTACTTC
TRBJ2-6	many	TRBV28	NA	CASSSARGANVLTF	TGTGCCAGCAGTTCGGCGAGGGGGGCCAACGTCCTGACTTTC
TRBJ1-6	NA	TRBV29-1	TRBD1	CSVPATGDNSPLHF	TGCAGCGTGCCGGCCACAGGGGACAATTCACCCCTCCACTTT
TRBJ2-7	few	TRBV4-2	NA	CASSQNPGAGAYEQYF	TGTGCCAGCAGCCAAAATCCCGGGGCCGGAGCATACGAGCAGTACTTC
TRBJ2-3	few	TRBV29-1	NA	CSVEDLGGRATDTQYF	TGCAGCGTTGAAGATCTTGGCGGACGAGCGACAGATACGCAGTATTTT
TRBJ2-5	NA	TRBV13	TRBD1	CASSEEAQRTGVETQYF	TGTGCCAGCAGCGAAGAGGCCCAAAGGACAGGGGTGGAGACCCAGTACTTC
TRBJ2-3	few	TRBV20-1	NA	CSAKSSPTADTQYF	TGCAGTGCTAAGAGTAGCCCTACTGCCGATACGCAGTATTTT
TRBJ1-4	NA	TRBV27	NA	CASSPAPNEKLFF	TGTGCCAGCAGCCCGGCGCCTAATGAAAAACTGTTTTTT
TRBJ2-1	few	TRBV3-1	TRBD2	CASSQSLAGERNEQFF	TGTGCCAGCAGCCAGTCACTAGCGGGAGAACGCAATGAGCAGTTCTTC
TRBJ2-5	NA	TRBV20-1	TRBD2	CSARSSSGRWETQYF	TGCAGTGCTAGATCCTCTAGCGGGAGGTGGGAGACCCAGTACTTC
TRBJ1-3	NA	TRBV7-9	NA	CASSLRWGGSGNTIYF	TGTGCCAGCAGCTTACGATGGGGAGGCTCTGGAAACACCATATATTTT
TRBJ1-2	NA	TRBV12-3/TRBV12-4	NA	CASTLGGPLNGYTF	TGTGCCAGCACCTTAGGGGGTCCCCTGAATGGCTACACCTTT
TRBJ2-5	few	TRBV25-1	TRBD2	CASGPWGGQETQYF	TGTGCCAGCGGCCCATGGGGGGGCCAAGAGACCCAGTACTTC
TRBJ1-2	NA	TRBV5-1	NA	CASSSSPQANYGYTF	TGCGCCAGCAGCTCCTCGCCGCAGGCTAACTATGGCTACACCTTC
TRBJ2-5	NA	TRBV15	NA	CATSREGLADVAQYF	TGTGCCACCAGCAGAGAAGGGCTAGCCGACGTCGCCCAGTACTTC
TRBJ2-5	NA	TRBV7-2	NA	CASSLGPGYQETQYF	TGTGCCAGCAGCTTAGGCCCCGGCTACCAAGAGACCCAGTACTTC
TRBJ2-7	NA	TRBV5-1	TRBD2	CASSFAGVEQYF	TGCGCCAGCAGCTTCGCGGGGGTCGAGCAGTACTTC
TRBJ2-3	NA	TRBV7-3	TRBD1	CASSFNPTGPSTDTQYF	TGTGCCAGCAGCTTTAACCCGACAGGGCCTAGCACAGATACGCAGTATTTT
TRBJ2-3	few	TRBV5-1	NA	CASSFRRTSTDTQYF	TGCGCCAGCAGCTTTAGGAGGACTAGCACAGATACGCAGTATTTT
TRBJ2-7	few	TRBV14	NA	CASGTGLSDAQYF	TGTGCCAGCGGAACGGGACTTTCGGATGCGCAGTACTTC
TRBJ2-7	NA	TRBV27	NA	CASSPNPTGRGAYEQYF	TGTGCCAGCAGTCCCAACCCAACGGGGCGCGGGGCCTACGAGCAGTACTTC
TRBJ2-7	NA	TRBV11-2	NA	CASSLVAGLIYEQYF	TGTGCCAGCAGCTTAGTTGCAGGCTTGATCTACGAGCAGTACTTC
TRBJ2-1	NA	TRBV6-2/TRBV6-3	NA	CASSLFPRGLGGEQFF	TGTGCCAGCAGTTTATTCCCTCGGGGTCTGGGGGGTGAGCAGTTCTTC
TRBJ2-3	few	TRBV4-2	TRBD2	CASSQGRGVDTQYF	TGTGCCAGCAGCCAAGGGCGGGGGGTAGATACGCAGTATTTT
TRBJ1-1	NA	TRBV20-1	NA	CSASGENTEAFF	TGCAGTGCGTCGGGCGAGAACACTGAAGCTTTCTTT
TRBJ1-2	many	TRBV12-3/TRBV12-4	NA	CASSPELGGYTF	TGTGCCAGCAGCCCGGAACTCGGCGGCTACACCTTC
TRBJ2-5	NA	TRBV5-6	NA	CARGVGRPGQETQYF	TGTGCCAGGGGCGTCGGGCGCCCGGGCCAAGAGACCCAGTACTTC
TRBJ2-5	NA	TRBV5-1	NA	CASSLEGPGHQETQYF	TGCGCCAGCAGCTTGGAAGGGCCAGGGCACCAAGAGACCCAGTACTTC
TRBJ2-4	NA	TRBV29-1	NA	CSVKAKNIQYF	TGCAGCGTTAAAGCCAAAAACATTCAGTACTTC